Given below is one T cell receptor (beta chain) in context. TCRdb passed the RT-PCR reads through MiXCR, listing each CDR3 protein once. This table holds approximately 720,000 distinct CDR3 sequences, 13% to 15% found once. Germline CDR1 and CDR2: SGHRS and YFSETQ. This CDR3 is 16 amino acids long. V was clipped by 0 bases and J by 4 bases; unmatched bases: 4. The chain carries TRBV5-1 and TRBJ2-1, with 10 bases matching TRBD1. The sequencing input was memory CD4+ T cells from blood. This sequence originates from a female donor in good health, serving as a healthy control. CDR3 residues: CASSLDGQGVYNEQFF. The CDR3 DNA reads as TGCGCCAGCAGCTTGGACGGACAGGGGGTTTACAATGAGCAGTTCTTC.